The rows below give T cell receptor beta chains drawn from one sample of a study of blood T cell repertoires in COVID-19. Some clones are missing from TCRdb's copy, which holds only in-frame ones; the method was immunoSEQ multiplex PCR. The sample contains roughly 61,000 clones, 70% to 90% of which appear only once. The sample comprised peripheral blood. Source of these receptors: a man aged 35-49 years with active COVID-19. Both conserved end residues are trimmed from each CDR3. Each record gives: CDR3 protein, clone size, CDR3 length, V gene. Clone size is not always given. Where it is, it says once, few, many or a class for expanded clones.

cdr3_aa: ASSLVGADYGYT
clone_size: NA
cdr3_length: 12
v_call: TRBV5-5

cdr3_aa: ASSLGGHYNEQF
clone_size: NA
cdr3_length: 12
v_call: TRBV11-3

cdr3_aa: ASRPLGQGNNSPLH
clone_size: few
cdr3_length: 14
v_call: TRBV7-9

cdr3_aa: ASRKQGGHKLAKNIQY
clone_size: NA
cdr3_length: 16
v_call: TRBV21-1

cdr3_aa: ASSATGVGGELF
clone_size: NA
cdr3_length: 12
v_call: TRBV9

cdr3_aa: ASSFVGLQF
clone_size: NA
cdr3_length: 9
v_call: TRBV6-2/TRBV6-3

cdr3_aa: ASSRDLWNEKLF
clone_size: NA
cdr3_length: 12
v_call: TRBV7-9

cdr3_aa: ASSTSLGGHTDTQY
clone_size: NA
cdr3_length: 14
v_call: TRBV7-9

cdr3_aa: AWRRALGLRYNEQF
clone_size: few
cdr3_length: 14
v_call: TRBV30

cdr3_aa: ASSPPTGQRYYEQY
clone_size: NA
cdr3_length: 14
v_call: TRBV28

cdr3_aa: ASSLRGTGIGFRNSPLH
clone_size: NA
cdr3_length: 17
v_call: TRBV28

cdr3_aa: ASRNRPPGANVLT
clone_size: NA
cdr3_length: 13
v_call: TRBV28

cdr3_aa: ASSPPMGGAGANVLT
clone_size: NA
cdr3_length: 15
v_call: TRBV19

cdr3_aa: ASSQVYGGEPDTQY
clone_size: NA
cdr3_length: 14
v_call: TRBV3-1/TRBV3-2